The present T cell receptor (beta chain) was sequenced within a study of T cell responses to AZD1222 COVID-19 vaccine. Findings of the study overall: Among vaccine-associated CD4 TCRs, coverage spanned spike, with dominance at 160-218 and 743-854. The donor group comprised mostly white British people and more females; the analysis possibly underestimated clonal diversity.

A word on this clone: The antigen remains undetermined.

The CDR3 loop spans 14 amino acids. Germline lookup yields CDR1 MDHEN and CDR2 SYDVKM. V shed 10 bases and J shed 2 bases, with 18 bases lying between them. The method was immunoSEQ multiplex PCR; TCRdb's version includes in-frame clones alone and lacks a portion of them. The sample lists approximately 150,000 clones, 93% seen once, with 0.85% to 0.95% in the top ten. The material was peripheral blood, obtained on day 0 of MenACWY control vaccination. The chain employs TRBV28 and TRBJ2-7; D perhaps matches TRBD1 (5 bases). The origin of this receptor is an adult in good health. The chain's CDR3 is CATQRRGKTYEQYF. The DNA for the CDR3 is TGTGCCACGCAAAGAAGGGGAAAGACCTACGAGCAGTACTTC.